This T cell receptor (beta chain) stems from a study of blood T cell repertoires in COVID-19. The CDR3 covers 13 residues. Germline assignment: CDR1 SEHNR and CDR2 FQNEAQ (reference sequence). V lost 6 bases and J lost 0, with 9 bases in between. Profiled with immunoSEQ multiplex PCR; TCRdb holds only in-frame clones, not every one. This sample has some 250,000 clones, with around 81% found just once. The V and J genes are TRBV7-9 and TRBJ2-7; D not certain. This TCR was sampled from a woman aged 55 to 70 with active or convalescent COVID-19. The sequencing sample was made of peripheral blood. The CDR3 region is CASSSPLSYEQYF. For the CDR3, the DNA is TGTGCCAGCAGTTCCCCCCTCTCCTACGAGCAGTACTTC.